This T cell receptor (beta chain) came from a study of CD8 T cells in ankylosing spondylitis. Study-level findings and limits: Reportedly, disease-linked clones are significantly enriched in ankylosing spondylitis patients' matched synovial fluid. Previously reported in reactive arthritis synovial fluid and blood were some of the motif variants. There was a TCR beta motif, made of several highly homologous variants, that appeared characteristic of ankylosing spondylitis blood.

The TCR beta libraries were generated through quantitative 5'-RACE incorporating molecular barcodes. MiXCR, applied by TCRdb to the 5' RACE reads, yields one record per CDR3 protein. The sample has about 450,000 distinct CDR3 sequences; roughly 27% are singletons. Concerning this clonotype: Its antigen is unknown.

Specimen: blood, either unsorted or a sorted T cell fraction (not recorded which). This receptor was obtained from a male donor with ankylosing spondylitis.

The CDR3 protein is CASSDLRESTDTQYF. In DNA form, the CDR3 reads TGTGCCAGCAGTGATCTACGGGAGAGCACAGATACGCAGTATTTT. The rearrangement joins TRBV12-3 or TRBV12-4 to TRBJ2-3; maybe TRBD2 (6 bases). This CDR3 comprises 15 residues. The V end lost 5 bases, the J end lost 0 bases, and 12 bases lay between the germline ends.